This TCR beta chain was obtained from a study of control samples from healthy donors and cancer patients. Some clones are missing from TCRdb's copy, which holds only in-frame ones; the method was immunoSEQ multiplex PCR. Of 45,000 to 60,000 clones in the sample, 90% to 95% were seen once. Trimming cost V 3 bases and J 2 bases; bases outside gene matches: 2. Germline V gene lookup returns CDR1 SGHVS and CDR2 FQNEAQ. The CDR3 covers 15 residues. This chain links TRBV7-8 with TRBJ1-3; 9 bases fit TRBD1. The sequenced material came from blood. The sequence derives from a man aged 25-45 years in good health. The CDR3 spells CASSFTGGAGNTIYF. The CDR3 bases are TGTGCCAGCAGCTTCACAGGGGGCGCTGGAAACACCATATATTTT.